The 7 T cell receptor beta chains listed next were all sequenced from one sample in a study of blood T cell repertoires in COVID-19. Some clones are missing from TCRdb's copy, which holds only in-frame ones; the method was immunoSEQ multiplex PCR. The sample carries around 42,000 clones, roughly 86% recorded once. The sequenced sample consisted of peripheral blood. The receptors shown here come from an older man with acute or convalescent COVID-19.

V gene TRBV30 combines with J gene TRBJ1-2; weak D call: TRBD1 (6 bases). Trimming took 4 bases from V and 7 from J, leaving 19 bases between them. The CDR3 is 14 amino acids. In germline, CDR1 is GTSNPN, CDR2 SVGIG (reference sequence). CDR3 sequence (DNA): TGTGCCTGGAACAATTACCCCGGGACAATTGGCTACACCTTC. Translated, it gives CAWNNYPGTIGYTF.

The chain recombines TRBV27 with TRBJ2-7, with TRBD2 as a possible D gene (5 bases). This CDR3 has 16 residues. Trimming shortened V by 5 bases and J by 6 bases, and 23 bases separated the two germline ends. The germline CDR1 and CDR2 sequences are MNHEY and SMNVEV (reference sequence). Here the CDR3 DNA reads TGTGCCAGCAGTGCTACGACCCGGGCTGCTCGGGGCGAGCAGTACTTC. It encodes CASSATTRAARGEQYF.

The chain couples TRBV19 to TRBJ1-6, with D hard to call. The CDR3 spans 12 residues. Per germline, CDR1 LNHDA and CDR2 SQIVND (reference sequence). The CDR3 DNA sequence: TGTGCATCCCGGACGGGGAATTCACCCCTCCACTTT. It encodes CASRTGNSPLHF.

J is TRBJ1-6 and V is TRBV7-9; D possibly corresponds to TRBD1 (6 bases). The germline gives CDR1 SEHNR, CDR2 FQNEAQ (reference sequence). Trimming took 5 bases from V and 14 from J, leaving 19 bases between them. The CDR3 totals 14 residues. CDR3 bases: TGTGCCAGCAGCCCCTCCAGGGGTTTAGGTGCCCTCCACTTT. This translates into CASSPSRGLGALHF. Full variable domain (missing parts from reference TRBV7-9 and TRBJ1-6): DTGVSQNPRHKITKRGQNVTFRCDPISEHNRLYWYRQTLGQGPEFLTYFQNEAQLEKSRLLSDRFSAERPKGSFSTLEIQRTEQGDSAMYLCASSPSRGLGALHFGNGTRLTVT.

The chain recombines TRBV6-4 with TRBJ1-2, with no clear D. Germline values: CDR1 MRHNA, CDR2 SNTAGT. Trimming left V 0 bases short and J 1 base short, with 3 bases between. The CDR3 consists of 13 residues. The CDR3 DNA follows: TGTGCCAGCAGTGACTCCGGTAACTATGGCTACACCTTC. Its protein product is CASSDSGNYGYTF.

The rearrangement uses TRBV12-5 and TRBJ1-1; no clear D gene. Germline V lookup: CDR1 LGHNT, CDR2 FRNRAP. There are 14 residues in the CDR3. The ends were cut back, 2 bases at V and 11 bases at J, with 18 bases in the middle. The CDR3 DNA is TGTGCTAGTGGTTTGCCTGACGCGGGCTACAAGGCTTTCTTT. This sequence encodes CASGLPDAGYKAFF.

This clone was observed a single time. CDR3 bases: TGCAGCGTTGTCGGGGGGAGCTCTGGAAACACCATATATTTT. Translating it yields CSVVGGSSGNTIYF. This chain connects TRBV29-1 to TRBJ1-3, with TRBD1 as a possible D gene (5 bases). This CDR3 contains 14 residues. V lost 4 bases and J 0 bases, leaving 10 bases between the germline ends. CDR1 is SQVTM and CDR2 is ANQGSEA in the germline V gene.